Listed here are 12 T cell receptor beta chains from one sample, sequenced in a study of blood T cell repertoires in COVID-19. Profiling relied on immunoSEQ multiplex PCR, and the TCRdb table lists in-frame clones only, not all of them. The profile shows approximately 170,000 clones, about 80% of them singletons. Sequencing was carried out using peripheral blood. The receptors come from a man between 65 and 85 years old with active or convalescent COVID-19.

The chain uses TRBV6-1 and TRBJ1-3; no firm D call. The CDR3 runs 18 residues. V was trimmed by 2 bases and J by 0 bases, leaving 17 bases between them. Germline V CDR1 and CDR2: MNHNS, SASEGT. CDR3 DNA sequence: TGTGCCAGCAGTGAAACGGGGAGATGGTCCTTCTCTGGAAACACCATATATTTT. It translates to CASSETGRWSFSGNTIYF.

CDR3 amino acids: CASSVRQGVLAEQFF. The CDR3 DNA is TGTGCCAGCAGTGTTCGACAGGGCGTATTGGCTGAGCAGTTCTTC. The chain joins TRBV27 to TRBJ2-1; 7 positions match TRBD1. This CDR3 is built from 15 residues. V dropped 5 bases and J dropped 9; count of bases not matched to a gene: 13. Germline V gene data show CDR1 as MNHEY and CDR2 as SMNVEV (reference sequence).

The genes are TRBV7-9 and TRBJ1-6; 7 bases map to TRBD1. V dropped 6 bases and J dropped 4; count of bases not matched to a gene: 9. The germline V gene encodes CDR1 SEHNR and CDR2 FQNEAQ (reference sequence). The CDR3 runs to 16 residues. CDR3 residues: CASSRSGDRYNSPLHF. The CDR3, as DNA: TGTGCCAGCAGTCGTTCTGGGGACAGATATAATTCACCCCTCCACTTT.

The V call is TRBV18, the J call TRBJ1-2; D possibly corresponds to TRBD1 (5 bases). The CDR3 has 15 amino acids. From germline, CDR1 is KGHSH and CDR2 LQKENI. Trimming took 1 base from V and 0 from J, leaving 9 bases between them. The CDR3 DNA is TGTGCCAGCTCACCACTACAGGAATCTAACTATGGCTACACCTTC. Translation: CASSPLQESNYGYTF.

The J gene is TRBJ1-2, the V gene TRBV9, with D perhaps TRBD1 (6 bases). Deletions cut 6 bases from V and 1 base from J, with 19 bases between. Germline CDR1 SGDLS, CDR2 YYNGEE. The length of the CDR3 is 16 residues. This CDR3 is CASKPGSQGLNYGYTF. Written as DNA, the CDR3 is TGTGCCAGCAAACCGGGAAGCCAGGGGCTTAACTATGGCTACACCTTC.

This clone has a single count. Here the CDR3 reads CASSFRQGEETQYF. DNA for the CDR3: TGCGCCAGCAGCTTTAGACAGGGGGAAGAGACCCAGTACTTC. The chain carries TRBV5-1 and TRBJ2-5, with 9 bases matching TRBD1. Germline trimming cut 2 bases from V and 3 bases from J; bases unmatched to any gene: 2. Per the germline V gene, CDR1 is SGHRS and CDR2 is YFSETQ. The CDR3 loop spans 14 amino acids.

V gene TRBV9 combines with J gene TRBJ1-4, with 8 bases fitting TRBD1. This CDR3 has 16 residues. V shed 3 bases, J shed 8 bases, and the junction held 12 bases outside the gene matches. Germline assignment: CDR1 SGDLS and CDR2 YYNGEE. The CDR3: CASSAETRGQDEKLFF. The CDR3 nucleotides read TGTGCCAGCAGCGCCGAGACCAGGGGGCAGGACGAAAAACTGTTTTTT. Filled out from reference TRBV9 and TRBJ1-4, the complete variable domain reads DSGVTQTPKHLITATGQRVTLRCSPRSGDLSVYWYQQSLDQGLQFLIQYYNGEERAKGNILERFSAQQFPDLHSELNLSSLELGDSALYFCASSAETRGQDEKLFFGSGTQLSVL.

This clone has at least ten counts. This chain links TRBV4-3 with TRBJ1-6, with D perhaps matching TRBD1 (6 bases). The CDR3 contains 13 residues. Germline assignment: CDR1 LGHNA and CDR2 YSLEER. Trimming cost V 1 base and J 14 bases, with 12 bases left between them. The CDR3 loop is CASSQGTGSSLHF. In DNA form, the CDR3 reads TGCGCCAGCAGCCAAGGTACAGGGAGTTCCCTCCACTTT.

The J gene is TRBJ2-7, the V gene TRBV6-2 or TRBV6-3, with a tentative D call TRBD2 (5 bases). V dropped 2 bases and J dropped 3 bases, with 14 bases sitting between them. The CDR3 extends over 15 amino acids. From germline, CDR1 is MNHEY and CDR2 SVGEGT. DNA of the CDR3: TGTGCCAGCAGTTACCCTGGACTGGTTTACTACGAGCAGTACTTC. This sequence encodes CASSYPGLVYYEQYF.

The rearrangement links TRBV3-1 (or the pseudogene TRBV3-2) to TRBJ2-7; D is uncertain. The CDR3 totals 11 residues. Germline assignment: CDR1 LGHDT and CDR2 YNNKEL (reference sequence). Trimming took off 5 bases at V and 4 bases at J, with 6 bases between the two ends. CDR3: CASSYNYEQYF. The CDR3, as DNA: TGTGCCAGCAGCTATAATTACGAGCAGTACTTC.

This sequence joins TRBV27 and TRBJ2-7, with 8 positions matching TRBD2. Germline trimming cut 4 bases from V and 1 base from J; bases unmatched to any gene: 6. From germline, CDR1 is MNHEY and CDR2 SMNVEV (reference sequence). The CDR3 has 15 amino acids. The CDR3 DNA is TGTGCCAGCAGTTCACCGGGACTAGGATCCTACGAGCAGTACTTC. It specifies CASSSPGLGSYEQYF.

The chain has TRBV30 and TRBJ1-5; D perhaps matches TRBD1 (6 bases). Between the trimmed V and J ends, which lost 2 bases and 11 bases, there was a span of 13 bases. CDR1 GTSNPN and CDR2 SVGIG come from the germline V gene (reference sequence). There are 12 residues in the CDR3. The CDR3 nucleotides read TGTGCCTGGAGTACAGGGATGCGGGCCCAGCATTTT. Translation gives CAWSTGMRAQHF.